Sequencing of this T cell receptor (beta chain) was carried out in a study of Graves' ophthalmopathy and Graves' hyperthyroidism. General study points: Ophthalmopathy progression was predicted with 65% to 71% sensitivity and roughly 79% specificity.

Amplification from RNA transcripts yielded the TCR beta CDR3 regions. Investigators did first-round RT-PCR with HTBI primers, then second-round multiplex PCR. One entry per CDR3 protein, called by TCRdb with MiXCR from the multiplex PCR reads. This table has 600,000 to 700,000 distinct CDR3 sequences, 35% to 50% appearing once. The germline gives CDR1 ENHRY, CDR2 SYGVKD. The CDR3 loop spans 12 amino acids. V dropped 10 bases and J dropped 4; count of bases not matched to a gene: 5. This clonotype was seen many times. Its target is not known. Clinicians made diagnoses from clinical symptoms, serum thyroxine, TRAb, thyroid ultrasound and orbital computed tomography.

V is TRBV10-3 and J is TRBJ2-7; TRBD2 aligns across 9 bases. Input material: peripheral blood. This clonotype originated in an adult man with Graves' ophthalmopathy. The CDR3 coding sequence is TGTGCCACAGCGGGAGGATCATACGAGCAGTACTTC. Protein product: CATAGGSYEQYF.